A few counts support the clone carrying this T cell receptor beta chain. Its specificity is not known. Ophthalmopathic donors had moderate-to-severe activity, CAS ≥3 and NOSPECS ≥4, with disease that had lasted under 3 months. Additional autoimmune diseases, uncontrolled infections, pregnancy or lactation disqualified patients. Germline loops: CDR1 SGDLS, CDR2 YYNGEE. Trimming shortened V by 3 bases and J by 2 bases, and 17 bases separated the two germline ends. There are 16 residues in the CDR3. The study amplified TCR beta CDR3 regions using RNA transcripts. Second-round multiplex PCR came after a first-round RT-PCR that employed HTBI primers. TCRdb passed the multiplex PCR reads through MiXCR, listing each CDR3 protein once. Counted here are under 400,000 distinct CDR3 sequences, about 17% occurring once; the ten biggest clones make up about 12%. The data stem from a study of Graves' ophthalmopathy and Graves' hyperthyroidism.

Findings and caveats of the study: Separation of ophthalmopathy from stable hyperthyroidism was achieved by a 13-signature model, at roughly 88% sensitivity and roughly 80% specificity.

Source material: peripheral blood. This receptor was taken from an adult man with Graves' ophthalmopathy. The genes are TRBV9 and TRBJ2-5; D possibly corresponds to TRBD2 (6 bases). The CDR3 nucleotides read TGTGCCAGCAGCGCCTCCGGGACTGCGGGACAAGAGACCCAGTACTTC. This translates into CASSASGTAGQETQYF.